One sample yielded the 9 T cell receptor beta chains listed below, sequenced in a study of CD8 T cells in ankylosing spondylitis. Via MiXCR, TCRdb re-called the 5' RACE reads, giving one row per CDR3 protein. The table records about 240,000 distinct CDR3 sequences, approximately 9% of them present only once. Material for sequencing was blood, either unsorted or a sorted T cell fraction (not recorded which). Receptors originate from a male donor with ankylosing spondylitis or in good health (not recorded which).

This clonotype was seen repeatedly, ten times or more. The chain combines TRBV6-5 with TRBJ2-1; no reliable D call. From germline, CDR1 is MNHEY and CDR2 SVGAGI. Between the trimmed V and J ends, which lost 4 bases and 8 bases, there was a span of 6 bases. The CDR3 spans 11 residues. The CDR3 nucleotides read TGTGCCAGCAGTTCATCGTATGAGCAGTTCTTC. Amino acids: CASSSSYEQFF.

This clonotype was seen many times. This rearrangement joins TRBV29-1 to TRBJ2-1, with D unresolved. Germline CDR1 SQVTM, CDR2 ANQGSEA. This CDR3 has 11 residues. Between the trimmed V and J ends, which lost 6 bases and 3 bases, there was a span of 6 bases. Here the CDR3 DNA reads TGCAGCGTGGCCAACTACAATGAGCAGTTCTTC. Its translation: CSVANYNEQFF.

There are many counts of this clonotype. The chain uses TRBV6-2 or TRBV6-3 and TRBJ2-7; D unclear. V shed 4 bases and J shed 4 bases, with 14 bases lying between them. The V gene's germline CDR1 is MNHEY and CDR2 SVGEGT. CDR3 size: 14 residues. CDR3 sequence reads: CASSCRLPSYEQYF. The CDR3 nucleotides are TGTGCCAGCAGTTGTCGACTGCCATCATACGAGCAGTACTTC.

This clonotype was seen many times. The V and J genes are TRBV27 and TRBJ2-7, with a weak D call TRBD1 (6 bases). Trimming removed 6 bases at V and 3 bases at J, with 12 bases between. Germline V gives CDR1 MNHEY, CDR2 SMNVEV (reference sequence). The CDR3 sequence is 13 residues long. The DNA for the CDR3 is TGTGCCAGCAGGCGGGCGGACAGCTACGAGCAGTACTTC. This codes for CASRRADSYEQYF.

In its sample, this clonotype was seen a few times. The rearrangement links TRBV7-2 to TRBJ2-7, with D uncertain. Germline loops: CDR1 SGHTA, CDR2 FQGNSA. CDR3 size: 14 residues. Trimming removed 5 bases at V and 2 bases at J, with 13 bases between. CDR3 in amino acids: CASSASVPPYEQYF. In DNA, the CDR3 is TGTGCCAGCAGCGCCTCGGTTCCACCCTACGAGCAGTACTTC.

This clonotype has at least ten counts. This sequence joins TRBV20-1 and TRBJ2-4; TRBD2 might be the D (6 bases). The V and J ends lost 1 base and 2 bases respectively, with 12 bases between them. This CDR3 has 15 residues. Germline-derived CDR1 and CDR2 are DFQATT and SNEGSKA (reference sequence). The CDR3 region is CSARALAETKNIQYF. The CDR3 DNA reads TGCAGTGCTAGAGCTTTAGCGGAGACCAAAAACATTCAGTACTTC.

The table lists this clonotype with many counts. The chain uses TRBV7-9 and TRBJ1-4; D ambiguous. With 3 bases removed from V and 7 bases from J, the gap between germline ends came to 9 bases. Germline assignment: CDR1 SEHNR and CDR2 FQNEAQ (reference sequence). This CDR3 comprises 13 residues. This chain's CDR3 is CASSLVEAEKLFF. The CDR3 nucleotides are TGTGCCAGCAGCTTGGTAGAAGCTGAAAAACTGTTTTTT.

This clonotype was counted at least ten times. The chain uses TRBV20-1 and TRBJ2-3; unclear D gene. V was cut by 4 bases and J by 4 bases, with 12 bases left in between. Germline assignment: CDR1 DFQATT and CDR2 SNEGSKA (reference sequence). The CDR3 totals 13 residues. The CDR3, as DNA: TGCAGTGCTATTGGCGATGAGGCAGATACGCAGTATTTT. It translates to CSAIGDEADTQYF.

Remarks on this clonotype: A clone one base away is much larger, so this may be a read error. The rearrangement links TRBV24-1 to TRBJ1-5, with D perhaps matching TRBD1 (5 bases). CDR1 KGHDR and CDR2 SFDVKD come from the germline V gene. The CDR3 has 16 amino acids. The CDR3 is CATGSGLKGPNQPEHF. The CDR3 DNA reads TGTGCCACCGGCTCAGGATTGAAGGGACCGAATCAGCCCGAGCATTTT.